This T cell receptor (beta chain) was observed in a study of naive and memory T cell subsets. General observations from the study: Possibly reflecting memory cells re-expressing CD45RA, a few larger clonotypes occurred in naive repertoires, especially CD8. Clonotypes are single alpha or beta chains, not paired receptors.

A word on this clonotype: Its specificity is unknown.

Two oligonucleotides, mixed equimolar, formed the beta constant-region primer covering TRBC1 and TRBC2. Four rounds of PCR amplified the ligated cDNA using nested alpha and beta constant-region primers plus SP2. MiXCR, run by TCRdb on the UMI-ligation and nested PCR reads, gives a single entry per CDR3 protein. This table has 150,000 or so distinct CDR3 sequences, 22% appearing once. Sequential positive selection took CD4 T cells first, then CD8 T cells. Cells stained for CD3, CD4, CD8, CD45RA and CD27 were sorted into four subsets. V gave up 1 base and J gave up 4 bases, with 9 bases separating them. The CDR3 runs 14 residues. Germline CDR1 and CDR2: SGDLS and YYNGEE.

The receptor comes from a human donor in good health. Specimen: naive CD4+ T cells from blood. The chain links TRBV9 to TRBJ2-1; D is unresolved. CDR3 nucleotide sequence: TGTGCCAGCAGCGTAAGGTCCGGATACAATGAGCAGTTCTTC. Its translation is CASSVRSGYNEQFF.